Each of the 5 T cell receptor beta chains below was sequenced from the same sample in a study of OX40 agonist ivuxolimab in advanced cancers. TCRdb's copy holds only in-frame clones and misses some; the assay was immunoSEQ multiplex PCR. Here the sample spans about 36,000 clones, 88% being singletons. Source: CD4+ or CD8+ T cells sorted from blood, taken in a trial of the OX40 agonist ivuxolimab. The receptor source for this set is an adult with an advanced solid tumor such as melanoma, head and neck, liver or kidney cancer.

The chain carries TRBV6-5 and TRBJ2-5, with 8 bases matching TRBD2. Germline V gene sequence: CDR1 MNHEY, CDR2 SVGAGI. This CDR3 has 15 residues. J was trimmed by 5 bases and V by 7 bases; bases with no gene match: 12. The CDR3 here is CASKRRGGPGETQYF. DNA for the CDR3: TGTGCCAGCAAGAGACGCGGGGGGCCCGGGGAGACCCAGTACTTC.

This clone was recorded once. The rearrangement links TRBV7-7 to TRBJ2-1, with 10 positions matching TRBD1. Germline loops: CDR1 SSHAT, CDR2 FNYEAQ (reference sequence). Unmatched junction bases numbered 6, after V lost 1 base and J lost 6 bases. CDR3 length equals 16 residues. CDR3 DNA sequence: TGTGCCAGCAGCTTAGGACGGGACAGGGGTATCAATGAGCAGTTCTTC. It is translated as CASSLGRDRGINEQFF.

The chain combines TRBV29-1 with TRBJ2-7, with D unresolved. This CDR3 has 13 residues. Germline CDR1 and CDR2: SQVTM and ANQGSEA. Trimming removed 3 bases from V and 6 bases from J, with 15 bases in between. CDR3 sequence reads: CSVDTVGISEQYF. CDR3 DNA: TGCAGCGTTGACACAGTGGGGATTAGCGAGCAGTACTTC.

This clone was observed a few times. The J gene is TRBJ1-2, the V gene TRBV5-1; D gene uncertain. In germline, CDR1 is SGHRS, CDR2 YFSETQ. This CDR3 region has 13 residues. Trimming stripped 8 bases from V and 2 bases from J, with 13 bases between. The CDR3 reads CASTIGGNYGYTF. The CDR3 nucleotides are TGCGCCAGTACGATTGGAGGGAACTATGGCTACACCTTC.

This chain uses TRBV27 with TRBJ2-3, with D perhaps TRBD2 (6 bases). CDR3 length equals 14 residues. Between the trimmed V and J ends, which lost 2 bases and 6 bases, there was a span of 12 bases. CDR1 MNHEY and CDR2 SMNVEV come from the germline V gene (reference sequence). The CDR3 coding sequence is TGTGCCAGCAGTTTAGGGAAGGAGGGGGATACGCAGTATTTT. This sequence encodes CASSLGKEGDTQYF.